This T cell receptor beta chain came from a study of monozygotic twins with inflammatory bowel disease. Whole-study results and caveats: No difference in repertoire similarity was seen between concordant and discordant twins, possibly because power was limited.

With regard to this clonotype: Its antigen is unknown.

The authors used 3,000 to 3,500 ng of total RNA per TCR library. Per individual sample, eight separate reactions were used to make cDNA. Addition of UMIs with a 6-nucleotide sample barcode was achieved by template switching. No DNA is given; TCRdb re-called the 5' RACE reads and lists each CDR3 protein once. The table for this sample gives just over 300,000 distinct CDR3 sequences. Looked up from germline, CDR1 is SGHTA and CDR2 is FQGNSA. This CDR3 spans 15 amino acids. Sequencing was performed on blood. The source of this sequence is a human donor with ulcerative colitis or Crohn's disease, or a healthy co-twin of an affected twin (not recorded which). The rearrangement uses TRBV7-2 and TRBJ2-7; the TCRdb call, TRBD2, lacks DNA for checking. The CDR3: CASSLAAEARVEQYF.